This T cell receptor (beta chain) was found in a study of patients and donors after allogeneic stem cell transplantation. V was pared by 0 bases and J by 2 bases, with 8 bases between. There are 14 residues in the CDR3. Germline CDR1 is SGHDT and CDR2 is YYEEEE. Only a few counts were recorded for this clonotype. Each CDR3 protein is one row after TCRdb ran MiXCR on the RT-PCR reads. The sample shows about 400,000 distinct CDR3 sequences, 16% of them seen only once. This sequence originates from a human donor who was either an allogeneic HSCT recipient or a stem cell or donor lymphocyte infusion donor (not recorded which). It is not recorded whose cells these are; they may come from a transplant donor. The sample comprised blood, either unsorted or a sorted T cell fraction (not recorded which). The J gene is TRBJ2-5, the V gene TRBV5-6, with D tentatively TRBD2 (6 bases). The CDR3 reads CASSLGTMQETQYF. In DNA, the CDR3 is TGTGCCAGCAGCTTGGGGACTATGCAAGAGACCCAGTACTTC.